These 10 T cell receptor beta chains came from one sample sequenced in a study of shared clonotypes between healthy human individuals. Sequenced by immunoSEQ multiplex PCR; TCRdb stores in-frame clones only, minus some. The sample holds about 1 million clones; around 78% are singletons and the top ten take more than 0.45%. The sequencing sample was made of memory CD4+ T cells from PBMCs. The subset: CD45RA-negative fraction. These receptors were collected from a man between 18 and 29 years old in good health. Some clones in this sample may be carry-over from other donors' samples.

The chain has TRBV7-9 and TRBJ1-3, with 8 bases lining up with TRBD1. The CDR3 is made up of 15 amino acids. CDR1 and CDR2 (germline): SEHNR, FQNEAQ (reference sequence). The J segment lost 6 bases and the V segment lost 3 bases, leaving 7 bases of the junction unmatched. The CDR3 is CASSFRQGMENTIYF. The CDR3 DNA sequence: TGTGCCAGCAGCTTCAGACAGGGGATGGAAAACACCATATATTTT.

The chain links TRBV19 to TRBJ1-2; D remains ambiguous. This CDR3 is 13 amino acids long. V lost 4 bases and J lost 0, with 6 bases in between. CDR1 is LNHDA, CDR2 SQIVND, per germline (reference sequence). The CDR3 sequence is CASSNLANYGYTF. Here the CDR3 DNA reads TGTGCCAGTAGTAACCTAGCTAACTATGGCTACACCTTC.

This rearrangement joins TRBV9 to TRBJ2-7, with 13 bases fitting TRBD2. The junction had 7 bases not matched to a gene; V was cut back by 4 bases and J by 3 bases. The CDR3 is 16 amino acids. CDR1 and CDR2 from the germline V gene are SGDLS and YYNGEE. The CDR3 loop reads CASSPLAGGALYEQYF. CDR3 DNA sequence: TGTGCCAGCAGCCCACTAGCGGGAGGGGCCCTCTACGAGCAGTACTTC.

V and J are TRBV5-1 and TRBJ2-5, with D possibly being TRBD2 (6 bases). Trimming took off 0 bases at V and 1 base at J, with 10 bases between the two ends. This CDR3 contains 15 residues. From germline, CDR1 is SGHRS and CDR2 YFSETQ. CDR3 nucleotide sequence: TGCGCCAGCAGCTTGGTCATGGGGGGCCAAGAGACCCAGTACTTC. This codes for CASSLVMGGQETQYF.

This chain joins TRBV27 and TRBJ1-5; the match to TRBD1 covers 8 bases. CDR1 is MNHEY and CDR2 is SMNVEV in the germline V gene (reference sequence). This CDR3 has 16 amino acids. Unmatched junction bases numbered 9, after V lost 6 bases and J lost 2 bases. The CDR3 sequence: CASSQTGTGRNQPQHF. As DNA, the CDR3 is TGTGCCAGCAGCCAAACCGGGACAGGACGCAATCAGCCCCAGCATTTT.

The rearrangement joins TRBV5-5 to TRBJ1-2; 11 bases map to TRBD1. The CDR3 has 14 residues. V gave up 3 bases and J gave up 7 bases; unmatched junction bases: 5. Germline loops: CDR1 SGHKS, CDR2 YYEKEE (reference sequence). DNA of the CDR3: TGTGCCAGCAGCTCCCGGGACAGGGGGTCTGGCTACACCTTC. Translated: CASSSRDRGSGYTF.

This sequence joins TRBV29-1 and TRBJ2-2; perhaps TRBD1 as D (5 bases). The CDR3 length is 12 residues. V shed 2 bases and J shed 6 bases, with 7 bases lying between them. The V gene's germline CDR1 is SQVTM and CDR2 ANQGSEA. The CDR3 is CSVERRAGELFF. The CDR3 DNA reads TGCAGCGTTGAACGCAGGGCCGGGGAGCTGTTTTTT.

Of note for this clone: Other nucleotide sequences in the sample specify the same CDR3. The chain uses TRBV5-1 and TRBJ2-3; 7 bases map to TRBD2. J gave up 3 bases and V 0 bases, and 7 bases lay outside the gene matches. Germline V gene lookup returns CDR1 SGHRS and CDR2 YFSETQ. This CDR3 is built from 16 residues. CDR3 sequence (DNA): TGCGCCAGCAGCTTGGAGGGCCGAGCGGGAACAGATACGCAGTATTTT. Translated: CASSLEGRAGTDTQYF.

This clone was found a few times. The chain links TRBV2 to TRBJ1-1, with a possible D match to TRBD1 (5 bases). Between the trimmed V and J ends, which lost 6 bases and 1 base, there was a span of 12 bases. Germline V gene lookup returns CDR1 SNHLY and CDR2 FYNNEI. The CDR3 consists of 14 residues. CDR3 region: CASSPNGQNTEAFF. The CDR3 bases are TGTGCCAGCAGCCCGAACGGACAGAACACTGAAGCTTTCTTT.

J is TRBJ1-1 and V is TRBV6-1; D is uncertain. Trimming pared 2 bases from V and 0 bases from J, leaving 4 bases between. Germline-derived CDR1 and CDR2 are MNHNS and SASEGT. This CDR3 has 13 amino acids. This CDR3 is CASSELLNTEAFF. As DNA, the CDR3 is TGTGCCAGCAGTGAACTATTGAACACTGAAGCTTTCTTT.